This TCR beta chain was identified in a study of T cells in women clearing cervical HPV infection. TCRdb keeps only in-frame clones here, not all; method: immunoSEQ multiplex PCR. The repertoire shows about 14,000 clones; the top ten hold less than 10%. Notes on this clone: The read terminates 3 residues ahead of where the CDR3 ends, so the germline J gene completes it.

This CDR3 comprises 16 residues. Germline lookup yields CDR1 MNHNS and CDR2 SASEGT. This TCR derives from a woman between 18 and 70 years old with a cervical HPV16 infection that either progressed to CIN3+ or cleared (not recorded which). Sequencing was performed on blood buffy coat. The rearrangement joins TRBV6-1 to TRBJ2-3, with D perhaps matching TRBD1 (5 bases). The CDR3 DNA, read in part, is TGTGCCAGCAGTGAAGCGCTGACAGTTTTACAAGAGACG. It codes for CASSEALTVLQET. The CDR3 in full is CASSEALTVLQETQYF.